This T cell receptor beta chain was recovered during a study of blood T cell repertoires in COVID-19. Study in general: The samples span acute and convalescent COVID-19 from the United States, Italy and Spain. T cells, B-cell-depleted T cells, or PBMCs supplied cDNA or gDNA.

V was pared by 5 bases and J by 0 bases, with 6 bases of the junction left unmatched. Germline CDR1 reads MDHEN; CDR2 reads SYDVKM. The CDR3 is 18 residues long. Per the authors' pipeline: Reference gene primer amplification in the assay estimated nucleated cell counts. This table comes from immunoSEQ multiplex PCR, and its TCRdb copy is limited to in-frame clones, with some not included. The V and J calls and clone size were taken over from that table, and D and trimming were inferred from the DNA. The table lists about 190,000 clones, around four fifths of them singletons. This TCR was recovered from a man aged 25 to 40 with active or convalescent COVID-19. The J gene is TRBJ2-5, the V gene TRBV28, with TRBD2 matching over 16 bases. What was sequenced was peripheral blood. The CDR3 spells CASSPQGLAGGYQETQYF. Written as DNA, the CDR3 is TGTGCCAGCAGTCCCCAGGGACTAGCGGGGGGGTACCAAGAGACCCAGTACTTC.